The TCR beta chain described here comes from a study of T cell responses to AZD1222 COVID-19 vaccine (dated by TCRdb to the early 2020s). Regarding the complete study: Because spike-specific TCR depth and breadth did not differ between the two schedules, AZD1222 recipients who got a second dose at roughly 4 weeks were pooled with those who got a second dose at roughly 12 weeks. Trial participants were enrolled by age into subgroups of 18-55, 56-69 and 70-plus years, and about 150, 27 and 61 TCR-sequenced participants, respectively, were included in these subgroups. TCR sequencing was performed for over 230 trial participants, of whom roughly 200 were given two doses of AZD1222 and around 25 were given two doses of MenACWY control vaccine. What the authors observed across the whole study: Participants were mostly white British, with more females than males. The authors suggested clonal diversity may have been underestimated. Conclusions about previously exposed vaccinees were limited because only six AZD1222 recipients were SARS-CoV-2 seropositive at baseline. In the small 56-69-year group, the increase in depth fell short of significance, most likely because of low power. A significant rise in spike-specific TCR breadth and depth was observed after two AZD1222 doses relative to day 0 and relative to MenACWY recipients. Because no samples from the day 14 peak response were available, repertoires could be characterized only after the peak T cell response. Nearly half of unique spike-specific TCRs reportedly recognized epitopes outside regions mutated in the B.1.351 and B.1.1.7 variants. CD4 TCRs associated with the vaccine covered the entire spike protein, and the dominant responses were in regions 160-218 and 743-854.

Reading the label with the study, this specimen's time point is: baseline before first vaccination. Samples from vaccinated people were obtained from the UK trials COV001 and COV002, which included a single-blind randomized controlled phase 2/3 trial of AZD1222 (ChAdOx1 nCoV-19) in healthy adults. For TCRbeta chain sequencing, PBMC samples were collected from trial participants at day 0 and at day 28 after the second dose. In the case of this clone: What antigen it recognizes has not been identified. No clone much larger than this one lies a single base away; base qualities are absent.

The CDR3 regions of human TCRbeta chains were analyzed by immunosequencing. Per the source publication's procedure: Repertoire TCRs were checked for matches against a reference library of SARS-CoV-2-specific TCRs that had been generated using the MIRA antigen-specificity platform. Breadth meant the fraction of unique TCRs that were SARS-CoV-2-associated, whereas depth meant the fraction of total T cells that were SARS-CoV-2-associated. Using the MIRA data, each spike-specific TCR was mapped to the spike region that the TCR reacts to and placed in a CD4 or CD8 class. Log10-transformed breadth and depth values were compared by one-way ANOVA with Sidak's multiple comparisons tests. In TCRdb, the immuneACCESS table is reduced to in-frame sequences with V and J assigned. These tables do not hold every clone; where another copy was compared, an unresolved V gene accounts for under half, and the others remain unexplained. V, J and clone size derive from that table, while D and trimming were established from the DNA sequence. Across this sample there are approximately 140,000 clones, with 90% seen only once. The leading ten clones occupy roughly 3.6% of the sample.

The sample here was peripheral blood, taken on day 0 of AZD1222 vaccination. The sequence came from an adult in good health.

The CDR3 amino acid sequence is: CASQPGQGFVQYF. The DNA sequence follows: TGTGCCAGCCAACCGGGACAGGGCTTCGTGCAGTACTTC. The chain uses TRBV27 and TRBJ2-7; 9 of the junction bases match TRBD1. From cysteine to phenylalanine, the CDR3 is 13 amino acids long. CDR3 DNA only is kept here, 39 bases in frame from base 1. For this chain, trimming is 8 bases at the V end and 9 bases at the J end, and the number of junction bases without a gene match is 11. The germline V gene (reference sequence) gives CDR1 as MNHEY and CDR2 as SMNVEV.